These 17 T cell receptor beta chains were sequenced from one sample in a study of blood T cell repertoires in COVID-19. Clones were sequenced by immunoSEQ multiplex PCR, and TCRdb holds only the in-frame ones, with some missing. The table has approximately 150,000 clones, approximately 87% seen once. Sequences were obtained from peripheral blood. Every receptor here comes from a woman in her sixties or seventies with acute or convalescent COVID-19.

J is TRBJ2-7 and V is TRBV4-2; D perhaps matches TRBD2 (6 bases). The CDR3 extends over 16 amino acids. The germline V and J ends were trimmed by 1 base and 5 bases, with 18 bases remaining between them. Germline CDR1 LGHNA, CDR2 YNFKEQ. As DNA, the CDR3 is TGTGCCAGCAGCCAAGGGCCTGTCGGCGGGAACGACGAGCAGTACTTC. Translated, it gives CASSQGPVGGNDEQYF.

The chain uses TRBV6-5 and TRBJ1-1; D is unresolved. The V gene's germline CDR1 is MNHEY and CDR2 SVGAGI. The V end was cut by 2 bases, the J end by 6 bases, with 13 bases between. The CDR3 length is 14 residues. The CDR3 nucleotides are TGTGCCAGCAGTTACGAGGGATCTGTCTCTGAAGCTTTCTTT. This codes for CASSYEGSVSEAFF.

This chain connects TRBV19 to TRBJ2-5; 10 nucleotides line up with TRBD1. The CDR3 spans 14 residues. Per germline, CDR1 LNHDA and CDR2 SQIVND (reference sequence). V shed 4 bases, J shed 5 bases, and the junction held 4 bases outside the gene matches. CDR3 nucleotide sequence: TGTGCCAGTAGTAGGGACAGGGGCGCTGAGACCCAGTACTTC. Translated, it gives CASSRDRGAETQYF.

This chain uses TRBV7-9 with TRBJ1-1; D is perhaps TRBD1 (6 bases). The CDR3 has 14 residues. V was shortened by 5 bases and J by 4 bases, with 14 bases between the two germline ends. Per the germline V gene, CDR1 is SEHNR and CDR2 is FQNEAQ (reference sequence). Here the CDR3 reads CASSPNRDGTEAFF. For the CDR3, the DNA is TGTGCCAGCAGCCCAAACAGGGATGGCACTGAAGCTTTCTTT.

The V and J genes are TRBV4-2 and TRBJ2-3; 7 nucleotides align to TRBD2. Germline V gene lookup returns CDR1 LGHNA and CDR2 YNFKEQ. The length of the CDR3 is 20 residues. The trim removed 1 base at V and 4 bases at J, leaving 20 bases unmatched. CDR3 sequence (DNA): TGTGCCAGCAGCCAAGGGGGCGGGGGTAGCCCCTGGGGCGGCTCAGATACGCAGTATTTT. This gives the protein CASSQGGGGSPWGGSDTQYF.

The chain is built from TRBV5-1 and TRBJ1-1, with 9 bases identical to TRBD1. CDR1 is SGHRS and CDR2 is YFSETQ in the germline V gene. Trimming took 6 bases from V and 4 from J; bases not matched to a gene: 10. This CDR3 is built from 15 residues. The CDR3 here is CASTRAGTGPTEAFF. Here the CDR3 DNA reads TGCGCCAGCACCAGGGCCGGGACAGGGCCCACTGAAGCTTTCTTT.

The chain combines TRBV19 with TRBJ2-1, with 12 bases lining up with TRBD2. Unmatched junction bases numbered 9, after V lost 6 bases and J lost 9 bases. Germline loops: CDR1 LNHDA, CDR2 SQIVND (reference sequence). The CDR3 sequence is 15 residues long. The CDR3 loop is CASSQTSGGYGEQFF. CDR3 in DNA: TGTGCCAGTAGCCAGACTAGCGGGGGTTATGGTGAGCAGTTCTTC.

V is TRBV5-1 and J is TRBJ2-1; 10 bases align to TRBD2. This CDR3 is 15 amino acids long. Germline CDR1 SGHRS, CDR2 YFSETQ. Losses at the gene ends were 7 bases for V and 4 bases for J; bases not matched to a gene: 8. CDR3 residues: CASSQSSGSYNEQFF. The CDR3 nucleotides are TGCGCCAGCTCCCAGTCTAGCGGGAGTTACAATGAGCAGTTCTTC. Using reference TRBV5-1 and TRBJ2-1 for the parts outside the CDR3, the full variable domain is KAGVTQTPRYLIKTRGQQVTLSCSPISGHRSVSWYQQTPGQGLQFLFEYFSETQRNKGNFPGRFSGRQFSNSRSEMNVSTLELGDSALYLCASSQSSGSYNEQFFGPGTRLTVL.

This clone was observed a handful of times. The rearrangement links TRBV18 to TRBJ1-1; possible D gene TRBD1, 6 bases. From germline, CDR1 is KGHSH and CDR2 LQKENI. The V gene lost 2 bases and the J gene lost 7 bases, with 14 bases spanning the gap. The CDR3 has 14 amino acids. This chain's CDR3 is CASSPGQSADEAFF. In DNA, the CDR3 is TGTGCCAGCTCACCAGGACAGTCCGCTGATGAAGCTTTCTTT.

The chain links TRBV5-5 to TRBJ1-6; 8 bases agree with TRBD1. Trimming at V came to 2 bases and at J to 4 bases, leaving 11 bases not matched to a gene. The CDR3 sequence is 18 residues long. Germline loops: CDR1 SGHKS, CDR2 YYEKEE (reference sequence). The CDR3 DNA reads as TGTGCCAGCAGCTTACGACAAGGGACAGGAACGTATAATTCACCCCTCCACTTT. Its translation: CASSLRQGTGTYNSPLHF.

The CDR3 nucleotides read TGTGCCAGCAGCCTTGTGTCTAGGCGACCTGAAGCTTTCTTT. Translated, it gives CASSLVSRRPEAFF. This chain uses TRBV7-9 with TRBJ1-1, with D unresolved. This CDR3 is 14 amino acids long. The V end was cut by 5 bases, the J end by 6 bases, with 16 bases between. Germline loops: CDR1 SEHNR, CDR2 FQNEAQ (reference sequence).

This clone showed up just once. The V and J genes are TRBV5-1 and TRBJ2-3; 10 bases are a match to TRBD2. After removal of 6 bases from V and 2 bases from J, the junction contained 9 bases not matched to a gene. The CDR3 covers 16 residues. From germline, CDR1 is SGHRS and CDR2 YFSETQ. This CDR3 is CASTVSGTSATDTQYF. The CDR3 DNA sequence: TGCGCCAGCACCGTGTCCGGGACTAGCGCCACAGATACGCAGTATTTT. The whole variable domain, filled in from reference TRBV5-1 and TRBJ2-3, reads KAGVTQTPRYLIKTRGQQVTLSCSPISGHRSVSWYQQTPGQGLQFLFEYFSETQRNKGNFPGRFSGRQFSNSRSEMNVSTLELGDSALYLCASTVSGTSATDTQYFGPGTRLTVL.

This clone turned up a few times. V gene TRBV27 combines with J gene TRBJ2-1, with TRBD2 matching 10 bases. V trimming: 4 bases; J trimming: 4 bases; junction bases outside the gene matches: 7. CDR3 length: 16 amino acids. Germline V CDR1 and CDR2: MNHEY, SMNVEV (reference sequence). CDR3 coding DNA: TGTGCCAGCAGTTCAGCGAGCGGGAGGGATTACAATGAGCAGTTCTTC. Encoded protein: CASSSASGRDYNEQFF.

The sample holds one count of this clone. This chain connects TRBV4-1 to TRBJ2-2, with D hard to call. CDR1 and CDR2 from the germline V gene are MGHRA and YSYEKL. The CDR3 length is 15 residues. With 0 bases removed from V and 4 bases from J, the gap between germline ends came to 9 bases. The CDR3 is CASSQDARVTGELFF. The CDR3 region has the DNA TGCGCCAGCAGCCAAGATGCGCGAGTCACCGGGGAGCTGTTTTTT.

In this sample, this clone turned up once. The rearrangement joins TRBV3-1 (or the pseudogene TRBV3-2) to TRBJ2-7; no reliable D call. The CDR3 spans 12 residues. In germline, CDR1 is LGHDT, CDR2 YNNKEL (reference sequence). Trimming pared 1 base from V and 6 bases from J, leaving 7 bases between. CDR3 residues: CASSQASFEQYF. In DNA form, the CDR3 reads TGTGCCAGCAGCCAAGCCTCGTTCGAGCAGTACTTC.

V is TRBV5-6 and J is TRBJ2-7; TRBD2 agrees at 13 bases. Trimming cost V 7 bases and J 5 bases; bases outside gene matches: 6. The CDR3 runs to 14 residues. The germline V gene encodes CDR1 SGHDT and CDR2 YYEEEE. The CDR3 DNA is TGTGCCAGCTCAAGGACTAGCGGGAGCCACGAGCAGTACTTC. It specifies CASSRTSGSHEQYF.

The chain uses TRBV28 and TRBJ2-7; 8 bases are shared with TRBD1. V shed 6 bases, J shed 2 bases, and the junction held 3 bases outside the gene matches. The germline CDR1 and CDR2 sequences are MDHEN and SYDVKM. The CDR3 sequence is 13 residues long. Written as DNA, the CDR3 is TGTGCCAGCAGCCGGACAGGGCCCTACGAGCAGTACTTC. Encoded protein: CASSRTGPYEQYF.